Presented here are 5 T cell receptor beta chains from one specimen sequenced in a study of cytomegalovirus exposure and HLA in healthy donors. Libraries were prepared by immunoSEQ multiplex PCR; TCRdb keeps only in-frame clonotypes and omits some of them. The data show tens of thousands of clones, with 70% to 90% seen just once and around 4% held by the top ten. The sequenced material came from PBMCs. All receptors derive from a woman aged 18-29 years in good health and CMV-seropositive.

The gene calls are TRBV29-1 and TRBJ2-7; the D is unclear. Germline V CDR1 and CDR2: SQVTM, ANQGSEA. V dropped 5 bases and J dropped 1 base, with 9 bases sitting between them. The CDR3 is 12 amino acids. CDR3 coding DNA: TGCAGCGTTCCCCTCTCTTCCTACGAGCAGTACTTC. This encodes CSVPLSSYEQYF.

V gene TRBV19 combines with J gene TRBJ2-1; possible D gene TRBD2, 6 bases. The CDR3 is 14 residues long. Germline CDR1 LNHDA, CDR2 SQIVND (reference sequence). V lost 6 bases, J lost 4 bases, and 13 bases lay in between. Here the CDR3 reads CASREGGTYNEQFF. CDR3 nucleotides: TGTGCCAGTAGGGAGGGCGGGACGTACAATGAGCAGTTCTTC.

The CDR3 DNA reads TGTGCCAGCAGTGCGAGTTCTGGGGGCCAGTGGGGCTACACCTTC. It is translated as CASSASSGGQWGYTF. The rearrangement uses TRBV6-1 and TRBJ1-2, with D possibly being TRBD1 (6 bases). This CDR3 has 15 residues. In germline, CDR1 is MNHNS, CDR2 SASEGT. Deletions cut 4 bases from V and 8 bases from J, with 20 bases between.

This clone has only one observation. This chain links TRBV6-6 with TRBJ2-1; 10 nucleotides align to TRBD1. The V gene end was trimmed by 6 bases and the J gene end by 7 bases; junction bases not matched to a gene: 9. Germline CDR1 MNHNY, CDR2 SVGAGI (reference sequence). The CDR3 consists of 15 residues. The CDR3: CASRSPGQGKNEQFF. The CDR3 DNA follows: TGTGCCAGCAGGAGTCCGGGACAGGGGAAGAATGAGCAGTTCTTC.

This sequence joins TRBV27 and TRBJ1-6, with 7 bases aligning to TRBD1. Germline-derived CDR1 and CDR2 are MNHEY and SMNVEV (reference sequence). The CDR3 is made up of 15 amino acids. V gave up 2 bases and J gave up 6 bases; unmatched junction bases: 4. The DNA for the CDR3 is TGTGCCAGCAGTTTAGCCGGGACAGTTAATTCACCCCTCCACTTT. Protein: CASSLAGTVNSPLHF.